A single sample gave rise to the 29 T cell receptor beta chains below, sequenced in a study of prognosis after radiotherapy for stage I lung cancer. Multiplex PCR, run in two rounds, amplified TCR beta CDR3 from genomic DNA. First-round PCR used primers specific to each TRBV and TRBJ gene. TCRdb used MiXCR to reprocess the multiplex PCR reads, holding one entry per CDR3 protein. The sample holds several thousand distinct CDR3 sequences, 60% to 65% seen once. Specimen: PBMCs, collected before or after stereotactic body radiation therapy (not recorded which). These receptors all come from a donor aged 50 or older with non-small cell lung cancer.

The chain links TRBV7-3 to TRBJ2-1, with 9 bases fitting TRBD2. V was pared by 0 bases and J by 4 bases, with 4 bases of the junction left unmatched. Germline V gives CDR1 SGHTA, CDR2 FQGTGA. This CDR3 contains 16 residues. The CDR3 DNA is TGTGCCAGCAGCTTAACTGCGGGAGGGCCTTACAATGAGCAGTTCTTC. Protein: CASSLTAGGPYNEQFF.

The chain employs TRBV7-9 and TRBJ2-1; 7 positions match TRBD2. The length of the CDR3 is 17 residues. V lost 4 bases and J lost 3; bases outside the gene matches: 12. Germline V gene data show CDR1 as SEHNR and CDR2 as FQNEAQ (reference sequence). The CDR3 is CASSSLGRAIYYNEQFF. CDR3 DNA: TGTGCCAGCAGCTCACTTGGGAGGGCTATCTACTACAATGAGCAGTTCTTC.

To note about this clonotype: A far more abundant clone sits one base away, making this likely a read error. The rearrangement uses TRBV9 and TRBJ2-3; 8 bases match TRBD2. Germline-derived CDR1 and CDR2 are SGDLS and YYNGEE. The length of the CDR3 is 14 residues. As DNA, the CDR3 is TGTGCCGGCAGTGCTAGCGGGCCCGCAGATACGCAGTATTTT. Translating gives CAGSASGPADTQYF.

Worth noting for this clonotype: This likely traces to a read error, being one base from a far larger clone. CDR3 sequence (DNA): TGTGCCAGCAGCGAGCTAGCGGGCGTATACGATGAGCAGTTCTTC. Its translation is CASSELAGVYDEQFF. The V gene is TRBV15, the J gene TRBJ2-1, with TRBD2 matching over 8 bases. Germline values: CDR1 LNHNV, CDR2 YYDKDF (reference sequence). The CDR3 runs 15 residues. The full variable domain, in which reference TRBV15 and TRBJ2-1 provide the parts outside the CDR3, is DAMVIQNPRYQVTQFGKPVTLSCSQTLNHNVMYWYQQKSSQAPKLLFHYYDKDFNNEADTPDNFQSRRPNTSFCFLDIRSPGLGDTAMYLCASSELAGVYDEQFFGPGTRLTVL.

By sample share, this clonotype is medium-sized (0.01 to 0.1%). This chain links TRBV20-1 with TRBJ1-3; 8 bases are a match to TRBD1. This CDR3 contains 15 residues. Losses at the gene ends were 7 bases for V and 0 bases for J; bases not matched to a gene: 8. The germline gives CDR1 DFQATT, CDR2 SNEGSKA (reference sequence). For the CDR3, the DNA is TGCAGTGTCCTTAAGCAGGGGGCCTCTGGAAACACCATATATTTT. Amino acids: CSVLKQGASGNTIYF.

The chain links TRBV27 to TRBJ2-3; D may be TRBD1 or TRBD2 (5 bases each). Looked up from germline, CDR1 is MNHEY and CDR2 is SMNVEV (reference sequence). There are 13 residues in the CDR3. Trimming removed 2 bases from V and 4 bases from J, with 7 bases in between. The CDR3: CASSLRGADTQYF. The CDR3 DNA is TGTGCCAGCAGTTTACGGGGCGCAGATACGCAGTATTTT.

This clonotype was observed many times. The V gene is TRBV6-2 or TRBV6-3, the J gene TRBJ1-2; 7 bases are a match to TRBD1. Germline CDR1 reads MNHEY; CDR2 reads SVGEGT. The CDR3 totals 13 residues. V was pared by 5 bases and J by 7 bases, with 7 bases of the junction left unmatched. This CDR3 reads CASSLRQGSGYTF. The CDR3 bases are TGTGCCAGCAGTCTCCGACAGGGCTCTGGCTACACCTTC.

This clonotype is large. The chain is built from TRBV6-2 or TRBV6-3 and TRBJ2-2; 7 bases fit TRBD1. Germline V lookup: CDR1 MNHEY, CDR2 SVGEGT. J lost 1 base, V lost 2 bases, and 1 base had no gene match. This CDR3 region has 15 residues. This CDR3 is CASSYRTGNTGELFF. Written as DNA, the CDR3 is TGTGCCAGCAGTTACAGGACAGGGAACACCGGGGAGCTGTTTTTT.

This clonotype was counted at least ten times. The chain couples TRBV5-4 to TRBJ2-3; TRBD2 aligns across 9 bases. Germline CDR1 reads SGHNT; CDR2 reads YYREEE (reference sequence). Trimming removed 3 bases from V and 1 base from J; junction bases left unmatched: 6. The CDR3 length is 16 residues. The DNA for the CDR3 is TGTGCCAGCAGCTCCTTACAGCGGGAGGGCACAGATACGCAGTATTTT. Translated: CASSSLQREGTDTQYF. Variable domain in full (rest from reference TRBV5-4 and TRBJ2-3): ETGVTQSPTHLIKTRGQQVTLRCSSQSGHNTVSWYQQALGQGPQFIFQYYREEENGRGNFPPRFSGLQFPNYSSELNVNALELDDSALYLCASSSLQREGTDTQYFGPGTRLTVL.

This clonotype is labeled as medium-sized (0.01 to 0.1%). V usage is TRBV19 and J usage is TRBJ2-7, with 7 bases fitting TRBD2. This CDR3 is built from 15 residues. The V gene's germline CDR1 is LNHDA and CDR2 SQIVND (reference sequence). The V segment lost 3 bases and the J segment 5 bases; nucleotides outside the gene matches: 10. CDR3: CASSIAGGSFNEQYF. CDR3 bases: TGTGCCAGTAGTATTGCTGGCGGGAGTTTCAACGAGCAGTACTTC.

Comments on this clonotype: The junction departs from germline at one end; a sequencing error may be responsible. This rearrangement joins TRBV6-2 or TRBV6-3 to TRBJ2-1; either TRBD1 or TRBD2 may fit D (5 bases each). Looked up from germline, CDR1 is MNHEY and CDR2 is SVGEGT. The CDR3 consists of 14 residues. CDR3 nucleotide sequence: TGTGCCAGCAGTCCGGGGACGGTCTACAATGAGCATTTCTTC. Translating it yields CASSPGTVYNEHFF.

The chain links TRBV3-1 to TRBJ2-5, with a weak D call TRBD1 (5 bases). The CDR3 spans 14 residues. Germline V gene sequence: CDR1 LGHDT, CDR2 YNNKEL (reference sequence). V lost 7 bases and J 3 bases, leaving 15 bases between the germline ends. The CDR3 DNA reads as TGTGCCAGCATCCAGGGTCCAGGGAAAGAGACCCAGTACTTC. Encoded protein: CASIQGPGKETQYF.

The V and J genes are TRBV12-3 or TRBV12-4 and TRBJ2-1, with TRBD2 identical over 8 bases. V gave up 5 bases and J gave up 4 bases; unmatched junction bases: 7. This CDR3 contains 15 residues. The CDR3 sequence is CASSPGLVIYNEQFF. CDR3 in DNA: TGTGCCAGCAGTCCGGGACTAGTCATTTACAATGAGCAGTTCTTC.

The chain has TRBV28 and TRBJ2-3, with D perhaps matching TRBD1 (5 bases). The CDR3 is 14 residues long. Germline values: CDR1 MDHEN, CDR2 SYDVKM. V was pared by 1 base and J by 4 bases, with 9 bases between. In nucleotides, the CDR3 is TGTGCCAGCAGTTTATACCCAGGGCCAGATACGCAGTATTTT. This translates into CASSLYPGPDTQYF.

A remark on this clonotype: An end of the junction does not agree with germline; a read error may underlie this. The chain employs TRBV6-4 and TRBJ2-2, with D unresolved. The CDR3 is made up of 12 amino acids. CDR1 and CDR2 from the germline V gene are MRHNA and SNTAGT. The CDR3 loop reads CSSSLSSRELFF. The CDR3 nucleotides read TGTTCCAGCAGCCTGAGTTCTCGGGAGCTGTTTTTT.

This clonotype was observed at least ten times. The junction does not match germline at one end; this may be a read error. The V call is TRBV5-1, the J call TRBJ1-4; D unresolved. CDR1 and CDR2 from the germline V gene are SGHRS and YFSETQ. This CDR3 has 13 residues. CDR3 residues: CASSSLRGEKLFF. The DNA for the CDR3 is TGTGCCAGCAGCTCTCTCCGAGGTGAAAAACTGTTTTTT.

Comment on this clonotype: A read error may produce the germline difference seen at one junction end. The chain uses TRBV6-2 or TRBV6-3 and TRBJ1-4, with TRBD1 identical over 7 bases. Looked up from germline, CDR1 is MNHEY and CDR2 is SVGEGT. The CDR3 runs 18 residues. CDR3 sequence reads: CASSSLTGIGATSEKLFF. Written as DNA, the CDR3 is TGTGCCAGCAGTAGCTTGACAGGGATAGGGGCAACTAGTGAAAAACTGTTTTTT.

The V call is TRBV27, the J call TRBJ1-6, with 7 bases that match TRBD1. The trim removed 5 bases at V and 5 bases at J, leaving 6 bases unmatched. The CDR3 totals 15 residues. CDR1 and CDR2 (germline): MNHEY, SMNVEV (reference sequence). The CDR3 region is CASSPGQTNNSPLHF. The CDR3 nucleotides are TGTGCCAGCAGTCCGGGACAGACGAATAATTCACCCCTCCACTTT.

In this sample, this clonotype is large. The chain joins TRBV12-3 or TRBV12-4 to TRBJ1-6, with unresolved D. The CDR3 contains 12 residues. Trimming left V 0 bases short and J 10 bases short, with 4 bases between. The CDR3 protein is CASSLAWSPLHF. CDR3 DNA sequence: TGTGCCAGCAGTTTAGCTTGGTCACCCCTCCACTTT.

This chain connects TRBV11-2 to TRBJ2-7, with a weak D call TRBD1 (5 bases). Germline-derived CDR1 and CDR2 are SGHAT and FQNNGV. V was clipped by 2 bases and J by 2 bases, with 16 bases between them. The CDR3 runs to 16 residues. Here the CDR3 reads CASSLNAQGSPYEQYF. The CDR3 bases are TGTGCCAGCAGCTTAAACGCGCAGGGATCCCCCTACGAGCAGTACTTC. Supplemented by reference TRBV11-2 and TRBJ2-7, the full variable domain reads EAGVAQSPRYKIIEKRQSVAFWCNPISGHATLYWYQQILGQGPKLLIQFQNNGVVDDSQLPKDRFSAERLKGVDSTLKIQPAKLEDSAVYLCASSLNAQGSPYEQYFGPGTRLTVT.

The chain links TRBV6-2 or TRBV6-3 to TRBJ1-2; D might be TRBD1 (5 bases). V was cut by 4 bases and J by 4 bases, with 13 bases left in between. There are 14 residues in the CDR3. The germline V gene encodes CDR1 MNHEY and CDR2 SVGEGT. In DNA, the CDR3 is TGTGCCAGCAGTTGGGAGGGGCCGTGCTATGGCTACACCTTC. This translates into CASSWEGPCYGYTF.

By sample share, this clonotype is medium-sized. V gene TRBV24-1 combines with J gene TRBJ2-7; 9 bases map to TRBD2. The J call may be mistaken, given a closer DNA end match to TRBJ2-5. Germline-derived CDR1 and CDR2 are KGHDR and SFDVKD. The CDR3 runs to 16 residues. DNA for the CDR3: TGTGCCACCAGTGATTTTGGGCGGGAGGGGGAAGAGACCCAGTACTTC. Translated: CATSDFGREGEETQYF.

In this sample, this clonotype is large. The chain employs TRBV28 and TRBJ2-7, with D perhaps matching TRBD2 (5 bases). The germline gives CDR1 MDHEN, CDR2 SYDVKM. The CDR3 runs 14 residues. V lost 6 bases and J 3 bases, leaving 15 bases between the germline ends. The CDR3 loop is CASSALDLNYEQYF. The CDR3 coding sequence is TGTGCCAGCAGCGCCCTGGACTTAAACTACGAGCAGTACTTC.

The J gene is TRBJ2-3, the V gene TRBV28; D remains unclear. In germline, CDR1 is MDHEN, CDR2 SYDVKM. Trimming took off 5 bases at V and 2 bases at J, with 11 bases between the two ends. This CDR3 comprises 14 residues. The CDR3 is CASSPARATDTQYF. The CDR3 DNA reads TGTGCCAGCAGTCCTGCAAGAGCCACAGATACGCAGTATTTT.

The CDR3, as DNA: TGCGCCAGCAGCAAGGGACAGACACGGAGGGATACGCAGTATTTT. This codes for CASSKGQTRRDTQYF. The chain is built from TRBV5-1 and TRBJ2-3; 7 nucleotides line up with TRBD1. V was pared by 4 bases and J by 6 bases, with 11 bases of the junction left unmatched. The length of the CDR3 is 15 residues. Germline CDR1 reads SGHRS; CDR2 reads YFSETQ.

The V and J genes are TRBV7-2 and TRBJ2-1; a possible D gene is TRBD1 (6 bases). This CDR3 is built from 15 residues. Trimming removed 2 bases at V and 10 bases at J, with 18 bases between. The germline CDR1 and CDR2 sequences are SGHTA and FQGNSA. This CDR3 is CASSLISTARGEQFF. For the CDR3, the DNA is TGTGCCAGCAGCTTAATATCTACCGCTAGGGGGGAGCAGTTCTTC. Variable domain in full (rest from reference TRBV7-2 and TRBJ2-1): GAGVSQSPSNKVTEKGKDVELRCDPISGHTALYWYRQSLGQGLEFLIYFQGNSAPDKSGLPSDRFSAERTGGSVSTLTIQRTQQEDSAVYLCASSLISTARGEQFFGPGTRLTVL.

The chain links TRBV19 to TRBJ2-7, with TRBD2 matching over 9 bases. Trimming cost V 7 bases and J 2 bases; bases outside gene matches: 9. Germline CDR1 reads LNHDA; CDR2 reads SQIVND (reference sequence). This CDR3 spans 15 amino acids. CDR3 amino acids: CASIIGSSGTYEQYF. In DNA, the CDR3 is TGTGCCAGTATTATCGGGTCTAGCGGGACCTACGAGCAGTACTTC.

This sequence joins TRBV24-1 and TRBJ2-2; D gene ambiguous. Trimming took 1 base from V and 8 from J, leaving 25 bases between them. The CDR3 consists of 19 residues. Germline CDR1 and CDR2: KGHDR and SFDVKD. The CDR3 nucleotides read TGTGCCACCAGTGATTTAGCAGGAGATCCCCAAACCCAACCTGGGGAGCTGTTTTTT. Amino acids: CATSDLAGDPQTQPGELFF.

This clonotype was picked up many times. The genes are TRBV29-1 and TRBJ2-5, with 7 bases that match TRBD1. The germline CDR1 and CDR2 sequences are SQVTM and ANQGSEA. The CDR3 has 13 residues. The trim removed 6 bases at V and 0 bases at J, leaving 4 bases unmatched. The CDR3 here is CSVVGTDQETQYF. CDR3 nucleotide sequence: TGCAGCGTCGTAGGGACAGACCAAGAGACCCAGTACTTC.